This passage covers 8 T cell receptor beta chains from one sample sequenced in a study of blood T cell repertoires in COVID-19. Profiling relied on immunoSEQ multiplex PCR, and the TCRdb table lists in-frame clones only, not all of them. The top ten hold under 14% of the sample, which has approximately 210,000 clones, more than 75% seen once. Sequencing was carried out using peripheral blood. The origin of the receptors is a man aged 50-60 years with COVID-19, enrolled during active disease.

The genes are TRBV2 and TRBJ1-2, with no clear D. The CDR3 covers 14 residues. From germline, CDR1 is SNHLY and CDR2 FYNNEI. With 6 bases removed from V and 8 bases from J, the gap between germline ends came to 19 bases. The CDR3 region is CASSAGNTGSGYTF. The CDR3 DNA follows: TGTGCCAGCAGCGCCGGGAACACCGGCAGCGGCTACACCTTC.

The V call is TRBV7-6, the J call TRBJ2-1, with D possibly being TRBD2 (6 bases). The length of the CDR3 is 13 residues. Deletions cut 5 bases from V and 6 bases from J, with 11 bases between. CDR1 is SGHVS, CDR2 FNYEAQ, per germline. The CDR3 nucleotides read TGTGCCAGCAGCCTCCTGGGAGGCAATGAGCAGTTCTTC. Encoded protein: CASSLLGGNEQFF.

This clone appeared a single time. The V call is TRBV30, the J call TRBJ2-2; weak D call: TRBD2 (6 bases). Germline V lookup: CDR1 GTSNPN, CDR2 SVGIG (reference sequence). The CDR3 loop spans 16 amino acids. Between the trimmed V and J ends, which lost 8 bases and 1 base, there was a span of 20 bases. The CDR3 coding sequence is TGTGCCCGCGCGCGGGGCCAGGGAAAGAACACCGGGGAGCTGTTTTTT. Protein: CARARGQGKNTGELFF.

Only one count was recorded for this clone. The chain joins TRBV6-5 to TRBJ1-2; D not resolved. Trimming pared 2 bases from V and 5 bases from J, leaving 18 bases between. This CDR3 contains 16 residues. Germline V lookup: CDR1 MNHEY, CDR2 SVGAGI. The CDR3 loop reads CASSYPIGEGWYGYTF. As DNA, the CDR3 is TGTGCCAGCAGTTACCCCATCGGGGAGGGATGGTATGGCTACACCTTC.

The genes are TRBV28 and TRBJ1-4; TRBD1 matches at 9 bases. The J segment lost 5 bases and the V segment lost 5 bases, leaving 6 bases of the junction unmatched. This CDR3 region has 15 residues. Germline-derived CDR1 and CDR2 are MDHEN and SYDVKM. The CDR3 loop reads CASSTTGTGNEKLFF. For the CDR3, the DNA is TGTGCCAGCAGTACAACCGGGACAGGGAATGAAAAACTGTTTTTT.

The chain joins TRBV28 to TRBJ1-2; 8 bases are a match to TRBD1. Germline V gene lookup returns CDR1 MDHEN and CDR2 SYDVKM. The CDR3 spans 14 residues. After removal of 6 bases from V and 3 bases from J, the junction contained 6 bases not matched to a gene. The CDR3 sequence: CASRSGQGDYGYTF. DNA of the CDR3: TGTGCCAGCAGGTCAGGACAGGGAGACTATGGCTACACCTTC.

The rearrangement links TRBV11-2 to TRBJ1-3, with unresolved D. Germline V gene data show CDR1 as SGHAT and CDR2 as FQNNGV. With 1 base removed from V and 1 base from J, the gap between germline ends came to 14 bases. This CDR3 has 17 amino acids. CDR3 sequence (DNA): TGTGCCAGCAGCTTAGGGTTCCTGGGCAGTTCTGGAAACACCATATATTTT. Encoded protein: CASSLGFLGSSGNTIYF.

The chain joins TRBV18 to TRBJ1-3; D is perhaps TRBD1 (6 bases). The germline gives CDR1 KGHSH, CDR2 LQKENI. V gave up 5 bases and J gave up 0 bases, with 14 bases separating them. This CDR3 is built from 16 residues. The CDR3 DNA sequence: TGTGCCAGCTCAGGGGACATATTAATCTCTGGAAACACCATATATTTT. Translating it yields CASSGDILISGNTIYF.